The 17 T cell receptor beta chains presented below share a single source sample, sequenced in a study of cytomegalovirus exposure and HLA in healthy donors. PCR was performed using 60 Vbeta and 13 Jbeta primers. Libraries were prepared by immunoSEQ multiplex PCR; TCRdb keeps only in-frame clonotypes and omits some of them. This repertoire includes roughly 53,000 clones. Sequencing was performed on PBMCs. These receptors originate from a man younger than 35 in good health and CMV-seropositive.

The genes are TRBV2 and TRBJ1-1; 9 bases match TRBD1. Germline lookup yields CDR1 SNHLY and CDR2 FYNNEI. V was pared by 3 bases and J by 5 bases, with 4 bases of the junction left unmatched. CDR3 size: 14 residues. This chain's CDR3 is CASSETGGGTEAFF. The DNA for the CDR3 is TGTGCCAGCAGTGAGACAGGGGGGGGGACTGAAGCTTTCTTT. The complete variable domain, with remaining parts taken from reference TRBV2 and TRBJ1-1, reads EPEVTQTPSHQVTQMGQEVILRCVPISNHLYFYWYRQILGQKVEFLVSFYNNEISEKSEIFDDQFSVERPDGSNFTLKIRSTKLEDSAMYFCASSETGGGTEAFFGQGTRLTVV.

V is TRBV29-1 and J is TRBJ1-1, with a possible D match to TRBD1 (5 bases). V lost 6 bases and J 9 bases, leaving 11 bases between the germline ends. This CDR3 is built from 10 residues. Looked up from germline, CDR1 is SQVTM and CDR2 is ANQGSEA. The chain's CDR3 is CSVGHRQAFF. CDR3 coding DNA: TGCAGCGTCGGGCACAGGCAAGCTTTCTTT.

This chain links TRBV11-2 with TRBJ1-1, with D possibly matching TRBD1 (6 bases). Trimming pared 1 base from V and 4 bases from J, leaving 19 bases between. Germline CDR1 reads SGHAT; CDR2 reads FQNNGV. The CDR3 has 17 amino acids. The CDR3 spells CASSLGSGRGRPTEAFF. The CDR3 DNA sequence: TGTGCCAGCAGCTTAGGGTCGGGGAGGGGGAGGCCCACTGAAGCTTTCTTT. Complete variable domain (other parts from reference TRBV11-2 and TRBJ1-1): EAGVAQSPRYKIIEKRQSVAFWCNPISGHATLYWYQQILGQGPKLLIQFQNNGVVDDSQLPKDRFSAERLKGVDSTLKIQPAKLEDSAVYLCASSLGSGRGRPTEAFFGQGTRLTVV.

The gene calls are TRBV9 and TRBJ2-1; the match to TRBD2 covers 7 bases. J lost 2 bases, V lost 2 bases, and 4 bases had no gene match. Germline V CDR1 and CDR2: SGDLS, YYNGEE. This CDR3 contains 15 residues. Written as DNA, the CDR3 is TGTGCCAGCAGCGTTGGGCTAGCGGCCTACAATGAGCAGTTCTTC. Translation: CASSVGLAAYNEQFF.

This rearrangement joins TRBV5-1 to TRBJ2-7, with D possibly being TRBD1 (6 bases). Per the germline V gene, CDR1 is SGHRS and CDR2 is YFSETQ. V lost 1 base, J lost 2 bases, and 13 bases lay in between. This CDR3 has 15 residues. Here the CDR3 reads CASSLNTGSAYEQYF. In nucleotides, the CDR3 is TGCGCCAGCAGCTTGAATACAGGGTCCGCCTACGAGCAGTACTTC.

This chain joins TRBV23-1 and TRBJ2-7; 7 bases are a match to TRBD1. TRBV23-1 is an ORF, and what it does is uncertain. There are 16 residues in the CDR3. J gave up 1 base and V 3 bases, and 9 bases lay outside the gene matches. CDR3 amino acids: CASSQFGQAASYEQYF. The DNA of the CDR3 is TGCGCCAGCAGTCAGTTCGGACAGGCAGCGTCCTACGAGCAGTACTTC.

Concerning this clone itself: A junction end diverges from the germline sequence, so it may reflect a read error. The chain recombines TRBV19 with TRBJ2-6; TRBD1 matches at 12 bases. The CDR3 loop spans 19 amino acids. CDR1 LNHDA and CDR2 SQIVND come from the germline V gene (reference sequence). DNA for the CDR3: TGTGCCAGTAATATACGTCCGGGACAGGGGGCTGTTGGGGCCAACGTCCTGACTTTC. Residues: CASNIRPGQGAVGANVLTF.

The V call is TRBV10-2, the J call TRBJ2-1; 8 bases match TRBD2. The CDR3 is 14 residues long. Per the germline V gene, CDR1 is WSHSY and CDR2 is SAAADI. Germline trimming cut 7 bases from V and 5 bases from J; bases unmatched to any gene: 7. In DNA, the CDR3 is TGCGCCAGCATAAATAGCGGGACCCACAATGAGCAGTTCTTC. Its translation is CASINSGTHNEQFF.

This chain links TRBV5-5 with TRBJ1-2; D ambiguous. Trimming left V 1 base short and J 2 bases short, with 12 bases between. This CDR3 spans 15 amino acids. Germline V CDR1 and CDR2: SGHKS, YYEKEE (reference sequence). CDR3 protein: CASSLYFGGNYGYTF. The CDR3 region has the DNA TGTGCCAGCAGCTTGTATTTTGGAGGGAACTATGGCTACACCTTC.

The chain recombines TRBV27 with TRBJ1-5; 10 nucleotides match TRBD1. This CDR3 is 15 amino acids long. J was trimmed by 3 bases and V by 8 bases; bases with no gene match: 7. Germline loops: CDR1 MNHEY, CDR2 SMNVEV (reference sequence). The CDR3 bases are TGTGCCAGCGGGCTGACAGGGGGCAACAATCAGCCCCAGCATTTT. Amino acids: CASGLTGGNNQPQHF.

This chain uses TRBV6-1 with TRBJ1-3; D perhaps matches TRBD1 (5 bases). The CDR3 runs 15 residues. Germline V CDR1 and CDR2: MNHNS, SASEGT. V was cut by 8 bases and J by 0 bases, with 14 bases left in between. DNA for the CDR3: TGTGCCAGCCAACACGGGGGGTACTCTGGAAACACCATATATTTT. It encodes CASQHGGYSGNTIYF.

The chain combines TRBV5-1 with TRBJ1-4, with 9 bases lining up with TRBD1. V trimming: 5 bases; J trimming: 0 bases; junction bases outside the gene matches: 17. Germline loops: CDR1 SGHRS, CDR2 YFSETQ. CDR3 size: 20 residues. The CDR3 here is CASSRGNYRGRNSTNEKLFF. The DNA for the CDR3 is TGCGCCAGCAGTCGAGGCAACTACAGGGGGCGAAACTCAACTAATGAAAAACTGTTTTTT.

The V call is TRBV27, the J call TRBJ2-7, with 9 nucleotides matching TRBD2. This CDR3 comprises 15 residues. Unmatched junction bases numbered 10, after V lost 8 bases and J lost 2 bases. Germline CDR1 is MNHEY and CDR2 is SMNVEV (reference sequence). In DNA, the CDR3 is TGTGCCAGCTCCTGGGTAGCGGGAGCTGCCTACGAGCAGTACTTC. This sequence encodes CASSWVAGAAYEQYF.

The V gene is TRBV7-3, the J gene TRBJ2-5; a possible D gene is TRBD1 (6 bases). The germline V and J ends were trimmed by 4 bases and 4 bases, with 19 bases remaining between them. Germline V gene data show CDR1 as SGHTA and CDR2 as FQGTGA. The CDR3 is 16 amino acids. The CDR3, as DNA: TGTGCCAGCAGCTCCCTTGGTGGTGTAGGGGGAGAGACCCAGTACTTC. It is translated as CASSSLGGVGGETQYF.

The V gene is TRBV29-1, the J gene TRBJ2-1, with TRBD2 matching 10 bases. The CDR3 loop spans 14 amino acids. Trimming took 6 bases from V and 7 from J; bases not matched to a gene: 9. Germline V lookup: CDR1 SQVTM, CDR2 ANQGSEA. The CDR3 DNA is TGCAGCGTGGACCCTAGCGGGAGCACGAATGAGCAGTTCTTC. Its translation: CSVDPSGSTNEQFF.

The chain links TRBV29-1 to TRBJ2-1; tentative D call: TRBD2 (5 bases). The CDR3 consists of 12 residues. The V gene lost 7 bases and the J gene lost 15 bases, with 22 bases spanning the gap. Germline CDR1 reads SQVTM; CDR2 reads ANQGSEA. The CDR3 DNA is TGCAGCGGGAGCCGTAGCGCACCCGACCGGTTCTTC. As protein: CSGSRSAPDRFF.

The V and J genes are TRBV27 and TRBJ2-2; 8 bases match TRBD2. Germline V gene sequence: CDR1 MNHEY, CDR2 SMNVEV (reference sequence). This CDR3 comprises 16 residues. V lost 7 bases, J lost 6 bases, and 13 bases stayed unmatched. CDR3 coding DNA: TGTGCCAGCACCCTCTTCAGCGGGAGTCCGCCCGGGGAGCTGTTTTTT. Translating it yields CASTLFSGSPPGELFF.